The T cell receptor gamma chain described here comes from a study of gamma delta lymphoproliferative disorders and STAT genes. Study as a whole: Each gamma-chain library started from at least 50 ng of genomic DNA, using the LymphoTrack Dx TCRG Assay. Delta-chain libraries followed the EuroClonality-NGS standard operating procedure.

TCRdb called clones from the multiplex PCR reads again using CATT. The sample lists under 5,000 gamma-chain clones; around 7% were seen once. As for this clone: Its target is not known.

The study's findings and limits: Low-frequency NGS calls may be less specific, so public or private leukemic clones need confirmation.

Sequencing used genomic DNA taken from PBMCs of patients and controls. The material sequenced was blood. The receptor was isolated from a human donor in good health.

CDR3 DNA: TGTGCACTACACCGAAGGAAACTCTTT. It encodes CALHRRKLF. The gene calls are TRGV9 and TRGJ1 or TRGJ2. As TCRdb names no J gene, one was assigned here on the basis of a DNA match to germline. The CDR3 contains 9 residues. The germline CDR1 and CDR2 sequences are GITISATS and ISYDGTV (reference sequence).